These T cell receptor beta chains were read from a single sample in a study of OX40 agonist ivuxolimab in advanced cancers. Data came from immunoSEQ multiplex PCR; TCRdb stores just in-frame clones and leaves some out. Of approximately 25,000 clones in the sample, around 86% are singletons; the top ten hold roughly two fifths. Sequences were derived from CD4+ or CD8+ T cells sorted from blood, sampled in a trial of the OX40 agonist ivuxolimab. These receptors were obtained from an adult with an advanced solid tumor such as melanoma, head and neck, liver or kidney cancer. The CDR3 runs from the conserved cysteine through the conserved F or W. Fields, in order: V gene, D gene, CDR3 protein. A D gene is named only where the DNA matches it firmly.

>TRBV10-3|NA
CAISEGLGTEAFF
>TRBV7-8|NA
CASSVLLSTGELFF
>TRBV11-2|NA
CASSLSSYEQYF
>TRBV27|NA
CASIVLRGTEAFF
>TRBV9|TRBD2
CASSGWELAGGNEQFF
>TRBV30|TRBD2
CAWSVLAGTGELFF
>TRBV29-1|TRBD1
CSAPGQGAHEQYF
>TRBV7-9|TRBD1
CASSTGTAGTEAFF
>TRBV27|TRBD1
CASSLIGQGGEKLFF
>TRBV19|NA
CASGNAVADTQYF
>TRBV6-6|NA
CASGESNEQFF
>TRBV27|NA
CASSLGQSYEQYF
>TRBV9|NA
CASSQDGPSYTF
>TRBV27|TRBD2
CASSPGLAGHTQYF
>TRBV5-1|NA
CASSSPGGGTEAFF
>TRBV14|NA
CASSQPGSAFYGYTF
>TRBV19|TRBD1
CASKKTGEGTGELFF
>TRBV7-9|TRBD1
CASTDNRDRALYEQYF
>TRBV4-2|TRBD1
CASSQEGTGYEQYF
>TRBV4-2|NA
CASSQDPGLSYEQYF
>TRBV6-1|NA
CASRRGGQGPYEQYF
>TRBV19|NA
CASSIGGGQYEQYF
>TRBV7-6|TRBD2
CASSEGGGYSYNEQFF
>TRBV4-1|NA
CASSQDRSGGQYF
>TRBV10-1|NA
CASSAGGDTQYF
>TRBV5-1|TRBD2
CASSSPGLAGDGAYQETQYF
>TRBV10-3|TRBD1
CAISEMTGERGYTF
>TRBV18|NA
CASSPPVGDLTGELFF
>TRBV5-8|TRBD1
CASSDGTVQETQYF
>TRBV27|NA
CASSLGGREAFF
>TRBV5-1|TRBD2
CASSFSGGSTDTQYF
>TRBV4-1|NA
CASSPRVGGDTEAFF
>TRBV6-1|NA
CASSEVGTQYF
>TRBV6-1|TRBD2
CASRVLAGDTDTQYF
>TRBV5-4|NA
CASSLGGWSPPFNEQFF
>TRBV5-8|NA
CASSLLGLWETQYF
>TRBV4-1|TRBD2
CASSQDYRGLVGNTDTQYF
>TRBV18|NA
CASSPDRTGNTIYF
>TRBV7-8|NA
CASSSLVFELQQYF
>TRBV27|NA
CASRFLGSYEQYF
>TRBV25-1|NA
CASSVVEHYGYTF
>TRBV5-6|NA
CASSQGWNTEAFF
>TRBV14|TRBD2
CASSTGRMGGDTQYF
>TRBV25-1|NA
CASSEYGTDTQYF
>TRBV27|NA
CASSPWGAYGYTF
>TRBV4-1|NA
CASSQVEGEADTQYF
>TRBV6-1|NA
CASSDILRADEQYF
>TRBV29-1|TRBD1
CSANTGGIAEAFF